Listed below are T cell receptor beta chains from one sample, sequenced in a study of cytomegalovirus exposure and HLA in healthy donors. Sequenced by immunoSEQ multiplex PCR; TCRdb stores in-frame clones only, minus some. The table shows fewer than 250,000 clones, with more than 60% occurring only once. The sample taken for sequencing was PBMCs. These receptors all come from a woman aged 25 to 39 in good health and CMV-seronegative. Each CDR3 is given with its conserved first and last residue. D genes are given only for firm matches. Only part of the rows carry a size: once, few, many, or a class if the clone is expanded.

clone_size	v_call	j_call	d_call	cdr3_length	cdr3_nt	cdr3_aa
-	TRBV18	TRBJ2-7	TRBD1	14	TGTGCCAGCTCACCGATACAGGGGGCGGATGAGCAGTACTTC	CASSPIQGADEQYF
-	TRBV5-6	TRBJ2-5	-	16	TGTGCCAGCAGCTTGGGGGTCGGGGTAGCGGTAGAGACCCAGTACTTC	CASSLGVGVAVETQYF
-	TRBV10-2	TRBJ2-7	-	18	TGCGCCAGCAGTGAGTCGGCCTCTCCTGGTGGACTATTCTACGAGCAGTACTTC	CASSESASPGGLFYEQYF
-	TRBV18	TRBJ1-1	TRBD1	18	TGTGCCAGCTCACCCCTCCCAAGAACGACAGGGACGAACACTGAAGCTTTCTTT	CASSPLPRTTGTNTEAFF
-	TRBV7-6	TRBJ2-2	TRBD2	18	TGTGCCAGCAGCTTGCTTAGGAGAGCGGGAGCGAACACCGGGGAGCTGTTTTTT	CASSLLRRAGANTGELFF
-	TRBV27	TRBJ1-4	-	15	TGTGCCAGCAGTCCCCCGCCAGGGGCCAATGAAAAACTGTTTTTT	CASSPPPGANEKLFF
few	TRBV7-2	TRBJ1-1	TRBD1	18	TGTGCCAGCAGCTTAGGAAGGGTCGGGACAGGGATGGGATCTGAAGCTTTCTTT	CASSLGRVGTGMGSEAFF
-	TRBV7-3	TRBJ2-7	-	16	TGTGCCAGCAGCTTAGGGCTGGCCGGGGGAACGGGCGAGCAGTACTTC	CASSLGLAGGTGEQYF
-	TRBV29-1	TRBJ2-2	-	14	TGCAGCGTTGAAACCACGGACAGACCCGGGGAGCTGTTTTTT	CSVETTDRPGELFF
-	TRBV5-4	TRBJ2-1	-	16	TGTGCCAGCAGCCAGCGCGTCCAGAGCTCCTACAATGAGCAGTTCTTC	CASSQRVQSSYNEQFF
-	TRBV5-1	TRBJ2-2	TRBD1	16	TGCGCCAGCAGCTTGGAATCGGGACAGGTACACCGGGGAGCTGTTTTT	CASSLESGQVHRGAVF
-	TRBV7-2	TRBJ2-7	-	13	TGTGCCAGCAGACTCGACACAGACTACGAGCAGTACTTC	CASRLDTDYEQYF
-	TRBV21-1	TRBJ1-1	-	16	TGTGCCAGCACCCGGGAACCTCGAGTGGGGAACACTGAAGCTTTCTTT	CASTREPRVGNTEAFF
-	TRBV5-8	TRBJ1-4	-	15	TGTGCCAGCAGCCGCTGGGGGGGGGCGGATGAAAAACTGTTTTTT	CASSRWGGADEKLFF
-	TRBV6-5	TRBJ2-2	TRBD1	14	TGTGCCAGCAGTGCTGGACAGGGGGCCGGGGAGCTGTTTTTT	CASSAGQGAGELFF
medium-sized	TRBV5-5	TRBJ1-5	TRBD1	13	TGTGCCAGCAGCATAGACAGGGCACAGCCCCAGCATTTT	CASSIDRAQPQHF
-	TRBV6-5	TRBJ2-7	-	14	TGTGCCTCCACCGACGGGACTTTCTCCTACGAGCAGTACTTC	CASTDGTFSYEQYF
-	TRBV9	TRBJ1-3	-	14	TGTGCCAGCAGCGTAGGACAGTCTGGAAACACCATATATTTT	CASSVGQSGNTIYF
-	TRBV15	TRBJ2-1	TRBD2	18	TGTGCCACCAGCAGAGATCTAGCGGGAGGGCCTTTGAGTGGTGAGCAGTTCTTC	CATSRDLAGGPLSGEQFF
once	TRBV9	TRBJ2-2	TRBD2	16	TGTGCCAGCAGCTCGAGCGGGAGGACGGACACCGGGGAGCTGTTTTTT	CASSSSGRTDTGELFF
-	TRBV6-6	TRBJ2-2	-	15	TGTGCCAGCAGAGGACAACCCGCGAACACCGGGGAGCTGTTTTTT	CASRGQPANTGELFF
-	TRBV7-8	TRBJ1-1	-	16	TGTGCCAGCAGCTTGAGGAGGCCCGGGGGTTCCAGTGAAGCTTTCTTT	CASSLRRPGGSSEAFF
-	TRBV6-6	TRBJ1-1	-	15	TGTGCCAGCAGAATGAGGGCCGGCATGAACACTGAAGCTTTCTTT	CASRMRAGMNTEAFF
-	TRBV2	TRBJ2-5	TRBD2	13	TGTGCCAGCAAGTACGTAGCGGGAGAGACCCAGTACTTC	CASKYVAGETQYF
-	TRBV11-2	TRBJ2-5	TRBD2	15	TGTGCCAGCAGCTTAGCGGGGGGGTACCAAGAGACCCAGTACTTC	CASSLAGGYQETQYF
-	TRBV9	TRBJ1-5	TRBD1	15	TGTGCCAGCAGCGGGACAGGGAGCCTCAGTGGGCCCCAGCATTTT	CASSGTGSLSGPQHF
-	TRBV14	TRBJ2-7	TRBD2	17	TGTGTCAGCAGCCTCCTCTTTCGGGCTAGCGGACATTACGAGCAGTACTTC	CVSSLLFRASGHYEQYF
few	TRBV7-9	TRBJ1-1	-	14	TGTGCCAGCAGCTTAGCTGCCGGTTACACTGAAGCTTTCTTT	CASSLAAGYTEAFF
-	TRBV21-1	TRBJ2-7	-	12	TGTGCCAGCAGCCCGGACAGCTACGAGCAGTACTTC	CASSPDSYEQYF
-	TRBV19	TRBJ1-2	TRBD1	17	TGTGCCAGTAGTATCAAGGGTGGGACAGGGAACAACTATGGCTACACCTTC	CASSIKGGTGNNYGYTF
-	TRBV6-1	TRBJ1-4	-	14	TGTGCCAGCAGTTTGACAGGCGGAGAGGAAAAACTGTTTTTT	CASSLTGGEEKLFF
few	TRBV12-5	TRBJ2-3	TRBD2	17	TGTGCTAGTGGTTTGTCCCGACTAGCGGGGAGCCCAGATACGCAGTATTTT	CASGLSRLAGSPDTQYF
-	TRBV10-3	TRBJ2-2	-	11	TGTGCCACCAGGGGAGCAGGGGAGCTGTTTTTT	CATRGAGELFF
-	TRBV7-9	TRBJ2-1	TRBD1	18	TGTGCCAGCAGCTTAAGCCCTGGACAGGGGATTACCTACAATGAGCAGTTCTTC	CASSLSPGQGITYNEQFF
-	TRBV13	TRBJ1-2	TRBD1	14	TGTGCCAGCAGCTTGGGACAGGGGGTAGGGGGCTACACCTTC	CASSLGQGVGGYTF
-	TRBV11-3	TRBJ2-3	-	12	TGTGCCAGCAGCCCCCGAGGGGATACGCAGTATTTT	CASSPRGDTQYF